What follows is one TCR beta chain and its context. Its antigen is still unknown. Time point of the sample: recipient sample about 28 days before transplant, after cytoreduction. This sample was taken from a study of T cell clonotyping in hematopoietic cell transplantation. Study findings and constraints: Recipient TCR diversity dropped after transplant; expanded clonotypes rose from day 30 to 180. At the given depth, recipient repertoires were over 95% de novo clonotypes.

This CDR3 is 14 amino acids long. The germline CDR1 and CDR2 sequences are LGHNA and YSLEER. The V gene lost 0 bases and the J gene lost 10 bases, with 15 bases spanning the gap. Sequencing used immunoSEQ multiplex PCR; TCRdb keeps in-frame clones, though not all of them. The data hold some 9,200 clones, with 65% to 80% observed a single time. The chain uses TRBV4-3 and TRBJ1-1, with D possibly TRBD1 on 5 matching bases. The sample was peripheral blood mononuclear cells, taken before stem cell transplant. This receptor was identified in a man aged 60 to 69 with acute myeloid leukemia. Some clones in this sample may be carry-over from other donors' samples. DNA for the CDR3: TGCGCCAGCAGCCAAGATCGCGGGGACGGTCGAGCTTTCTTT. Translation: CASSQDRGDGRAFF.